This passage covers 8 T cell receptor beta chains from one sample sequenced in a study of T-cell memory formation after mild COVID-19. MiXCR, run by TCRdb on the 5' RACE reads, gives a single entry per CDR3 protein. The data contain roughly 310,000 distinct CDR3 sequences, roughly 15% of them singletons. Material for sequencing was PBMCs or a T cell subset sorted from them (not recorded which). The receptor set was obtained from a man in his late teens or twenties who had mild COVID-19 (a few samples of this study predate the infection). Cell type and time point are not known.

The chain is built from TRBV5-1 and TRBJ2-5, with 8 positions matching TRBD2. CDR1 and CDR2 from the germline V gene are SGHRS and YFSETQ. Losses at the gene ends were 0 bases for V and 1 base for J; bases not matched to a gene: 5. The length of the CDR3 is 16 residues. The CDR3 sequence: CASSLGISGAQETQYF. The CDR3 region has the DNA TGCGCCAGCAGCTTGGGGATTAGCGGGGCCCAAGAGACCCAGTACTTC.

V usage is TRBV4-3 and J usage is TRBJ2-1, with 9 positions matching TRBD1. V trimming: 1 base; J trimming: 7 bases; junction bases outside the gene matches: 5. The CDR3 has 15 amino acids. Germline V gene data show CDR1 as LGHNA and CDR2 as YSLEER. Here the CDR3 DNA reads TGCGCCAGCAGCCAAGGTTCGGGACAGGGAAATGAGCAGTTCTTC. This translates into CASSQGSGQGNEQFF.

V is TRBV4-2 and J is TRBJ2-1, with a weak D call TRBD1 (5 bases). CDR3 length: 15 residues. Germline CDR1 is LGHNA and CDR2 is YNFKEQ. Trimming left V 0 bases short and J 7 bases short, with 13 bases between. In nucleotides, the CDR3 is TGTGCCAGCAGCCAAGATGTGCCCAGGGATAATGAGCAGTTCTTC. Translating gives CASSQDVPRDNEQFF.

The chain combines TRBV9 with TRBJ1-4; tentatively, D is TRBD1 (5 bases). The germline CDR1 and CDR2 sequences are SGDLS and YYNGEE. The CDR3 is 16 residues long. Trimming left V 4 bases short and J 0 bases short, with 13 bases between. The CDR3 reads CASSPWGPSTNEKLFF. The CDR3 DNA is TGTGCCAGCAGCCCCTGGGGACCCTCAACTAATGAAAAACTGTTTTTT.

Only a few counts were recorded for this clonotype. The V call is TRBV11-2, the J call TRBJ2-5; D gene uncertain. Germline lookup yields CDR1 SGHAT and CDR2 FQNNGV. The CDR3 loop spans 14 amino acids. V lost 2 bases and J lost 2, with 9 bases in between. The CDR3 DNA reads TGTGCCAGCAGCTTATGGCAGCCACAAGAGACCCAGTACTTC. It translates to CASSLWQPQETQYF.

This clonotype has only a few counts. This chain connects TRBV2 to TRBJ1-2; the match to TRBD1 covers 8 bases. The CDR3 is made up of 17 amino acids. Trimming removed 10 bases from V and 6 bases from J; junction bases left unmatched: 22. The germline gives CDR1 SNHLY, CDR2 FYNNEI. CDR3 region: CAISLVGQGFSLDGYTF. CDR3 DNA: TGTGCCATTTCTTTGGTTGGACAGGGTTTTTCTTTGGATGGCTACACCTTC.

This clonotype was seen repeatedly, ten times or more. In nucleotides, the CDR3 is TGTGCCAGCAGCTTAGCCAGGGAGGTCGAGACCCAGTACTTC. Protein sequence: CASSLAREVETQYF. The chain has TRBV7-9 and TRBJ2-5; D perhaps matches TRBD2 (6 bases). V was pared by 0 bases and J by 5 bases, with 10 bases between. Germline values: CDR1 SEHNR, CDR2 FQNEAQ (reference sequence). This CDR3 contains 14 residues. Based on the CDR3 plus reference TRBV7-9 and TRBJ2-5, the full variable domain is DTGVSQNPRHKITKRGQNVTFRCDPISEHNRLYWYRQTLGQGPEFLTYFQNEAQLEKSRLLSDRFSAERPKGSFSTLEIQRTEQGDSAMYLCASSLAREVETQYFGPGTRLLVL.

This clonotype was seen many times. This chain joins TRBV7-2 and TRBJ2-1; a possible D gene is TRBD2 (5 bases). Looked up from germline, CDR1 is SGHTA and CDR2 is FQGNSA. The CDR3 is 14 residues long. V was trimmed by 3 bases and J by 1 base, leaving 7 bases between them. CDR3: CASSFGLSYNEQFF. CDR3 nucleotide sequence: TGTGCCAGCAGCTTTGGACTTTCCTACAATGAGCAGTTCTTC.